This TCR beta chain was sequenced during a study of T cell responses to AZD1222 COVID-19 vaccine. For the study at large: Second-dose intervals near 4 or 12 weeks were combined. Study-wide findings and caveats: White British donors predominated, females outnumbered males, and clonal diversity was possibly underestimated. Along spike, vaccine-associated CD4 TCRs were found throughout, with dominance at 160-218 and 743-854.

Concerning this clone: Its antigen is still unknown. The same CDR3 arises from other DNA sequences in this sample as well.

Method: immunoSEQ multiplex PCR; TCRdb's copy keeps in-frame clones and lacks some. Among 95,000 to 150,000 clones listed, about 92% were seen once. Sequences were derived from peripheral blood, sampled on day 0 of AZD1222 vaccination. This sequence was found in an adult in good health.

Written as DNA, the CDR3 is TGTGCCAGCAGTTACTCGAGGGGCTACGAGCAGTACTTC. Its translation: CASSYSRGYEQYF. The chain carries TRBV6-5 and TRBJ2-7; D possibly uses TRBD1 or TRBD2 (5 bases each). V was cut by 0 bases and J by 3 bases, with 6 bases left in between. The germline gives CDR1 MNHEY, CDR2 SVGAGI. The CDR3 is 13 amino acids.